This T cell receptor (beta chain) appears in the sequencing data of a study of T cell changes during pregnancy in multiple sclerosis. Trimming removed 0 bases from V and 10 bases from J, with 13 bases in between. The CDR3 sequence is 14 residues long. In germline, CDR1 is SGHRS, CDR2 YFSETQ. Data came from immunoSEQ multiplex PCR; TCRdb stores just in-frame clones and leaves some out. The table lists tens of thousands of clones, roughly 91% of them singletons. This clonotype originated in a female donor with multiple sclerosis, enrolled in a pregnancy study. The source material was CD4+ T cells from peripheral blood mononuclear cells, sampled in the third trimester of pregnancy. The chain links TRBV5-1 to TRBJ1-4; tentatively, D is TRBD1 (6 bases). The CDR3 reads CASSLAQGWGKLFF. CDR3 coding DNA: TGCGCCAGCAGCTTGGCTCAGGGGTGGGGAAAACTGTTTTTT.